Listed here are 19 T cell receptor beta chains from one sample, sequenced in a study of T cell changes during pregnancy in multiple sclerosis. TCRdb keeps only in-frame clones here, not all; method: immunoSEQ multiplex PCR. The sample has some 68,000 clones; approximately 91% are singletons. The sequencing here drew on peripheral blood, taken in the second trimester of pregnancy. All receptors come from a female donor with multiple sclerosis, enrolled in a pregnancy study.

J is TRBJ1-4 and V is TRBV4-3, with D unclear. Germline V gives CDR1 LGHNA, CDR2 YSLEER. There are 15 residues in the CDR3. V was shortened by 1 base and J by 8 bases, with 14 bases between the two germline ends. The CDR3 is CASSQAPVAREKLFF. The CDR3 DNA reads TGCGCCAGCAGCCAAGCCCCCGTTGCCAGGGAAAAACTGTTTTTT.

In this sample, this clone turned up a few times. The chain recombines TRBV30 with TRBJ1-5; 12 nucleotides match TRBD1. The CDR3 is 14 residues long. V was clipped by 5 bases and J by 5 bases; unmatched bases: 4. Germline V lookup: CDR1 GTSNPN, CDR2 SVGIG (reference sequence). The CDR3 nucleotides are TGTGCCTGGGTCGGGACAGGGGGCGATCAGCCCCAGCATTTT. It is translated as CAWVGTGGDQPQHF.

The genes are TRBV5-4 and TRBJ2-2; 9 bases align to TRBD2. The CDR3 runs to 15 residues. CDR1 and CDR2 from the germline V gene are SGHNT and YYREEE (reference sequence). The V segment lost 1 base and the J segment 4 bases; nucleotides outside the gene matches: 2. The DNA for the CDR3 is TGTGCCAGCAGCTTGTGGCGGGAGGGCACCGGGGAGCTGTTTTTT. Encoded protein: CASSLWREGTGELFF.

The chain joins TRBV19 to TRBJ2-7; TRBD1 agrees at 7 bases. Germline trimming cut 1 base from V and 7 bases from J; bases unmatched to any gene: 10. Germline V CDR1 and CDR2: LNHDA, SQIVND (reference sequence). This CDR3 spans 15 amino acids. The CDR3 reads CASSIVHTGVREQYF. CDR3 nucleotides: TGTGCCAGTAGTATAGTGCACACAGGGGTAAGGGAGCAGTACTTC.

The chain links TRBV4-1 to TRBJ2-7; 7 positions agree with TRBD1. CDR1 and CDR2 (germline): MGHRA, YSYEKL. The CDR3 is 15 amino acids. V lost 3 bases and J lost 3; bases outside the gene matches: 8. The DNA of the CDR3 is TGCGCCAGCAGCCAGGATGACAGGGATCGCTACGAGCAGTACTTC. Translation gives CASSQDDRDRYEQYF.

The CDR3 spells CASSLAARNEQFF. For the CDR3, the DNA is TGTGCCAGCAGCTTGGCGGCCAGGAATGAGCAGTTCTTC. V gene TRBV5-4 combines with J gene TRBJ2-1, with D unresolved. V dropped 0 bases and J dropped 7 bases, with 8 bases sitting between them. Germline V lookup: CDR1 SGHNT, CDR2 YYREEE (reference sequence). This CDR3 spans 13 amino acids.

The rearrangement joins TRBV5-1 to TRBJ1-3; D not certain. Trimming removed 0 bases from V and 0 bases from J, with 7 bases in between. Germline-derived CDR1 and CDR2 are SGHRS and YFSETQ. The CDR3 consists of 15 residues. The CDR3: CASSLGETSGNTIYF. The CDR3 bases are TGCGCCAGCAGCTTGGGGGAGACCTCTGGAAACACCATATATTTT.

V usage is TRBV19 and J usage is TRBJ2-3, with unresolved D. The CDR3 covers 13 residues. V lost 3 bases and J lost 4, with 8 bases in between. The V gene's germline CDR1 is LNHDA and CDR2 SQIVND (reference sequence). This CDR3 is CASSISLPDTQYF. The DNA of the CDR3 is TGTGCCAGTAGTATCTCACTACCAGATACGCAGTATTTT. The full variable domain, with the rest looked up from reference TRBV19 and TRBJ2-3, is DGGITQSPKYLFRKEGQNVTLSCEQNLNHDAMYWYRQDPGQGLRLIYYSQIVNDFQKGDIAEGYSVSREKKESFPLTVTSAQKNPTAFYLCASSISLPDTQYFGPGTRLTVL.

This clone was observed a handful of times. The chain carries TRBV6-1 and TRBJ2-1, with 13 nucleotides matching TRBD2. CDR1 MNHNS and CDR2 SASEGT come from the germline V gene. J was trimmed by 7 bases and V by 6 bases; bases with no gene match: 6. The CDR3 length is 15 residues. CDR3 nucleotide sequence: TGTGCCAGCAGGGTACTAGCGGGAGGGTTTAATGAGCAGTTCTTC. Residues: CASRVLAGGFNEQFF.

The chain recombines TRBV6-1 with TRBJ1-2; D is possibly TRBD1 (5 bases). The CDR3 length is 13 residues. Germline CDR1 reads MNHNS; CDR2 reads SASEGT. Trimming removed 3 bases at V and 7 bases at J, with 12 bases between. The CDR3 bases are TGTGCCAGCAGTGAGCCAGGGTCTCGTGGCTACACCTTC. It is translated as CASSEPGSRGYTF.

The chain has TRBV6-5 and TRBJ1-1; the match to TRBD1 covers 7 bases. Germline CDR1 is MNHEY and CDR2 is SVGAGI. This CDR3 comprises 13 residues. With V trimmed by 7 bases and J by 6 bases, 8 bases remained unmatched. The CDR3 here is CASTRQGAAEAFF. As DNA, the CDR3 is TGTGCCAGCACAAGACAGGGTGCCGCTGAAGCTTTCTTT.

J is TRBJ2-7 and V is TRBV7-6, with D perhaps TRBD1 (6 bases). Germline CDR1 is SGHVS and CDR2 is FNYEAQ. With 5 bases removed from V and 4 bases from J, the gap between germline ends came to 24 bases. The CDR3 extends over 17 amino acids. CDR3 DNA: TGTGCCAGCAGCCTAATTTTACAGGGCCCTCGGTTATACGAGCAGTACTTC. Its translation: CASSLILQGPRLYEQYF.

The V call is TRBV12-2, the J call TRBJ2-1; no check of the table's D call, TRBD2, against the DNA was made. TRBV12-2 is recorded as a pseudogene. This CDR3 contains 18 residues. Here the CDR3 DNA reads TGTGCAAGTCGCTTAGGGCTAGCGGGAGGGCCGGGGGAGAATGAGCAGTTCTTC. Its translation is CASRLGLAGGPGENEQFF.

This clone came up once. The V and J genes are TRBV19 and TRBJ2-3, with 7 bases aligning to TRBD2. J was trimmed by 1 base and V by 0 bases; bases with no gene match: 4. Germline CDR1 reads LNHDA; CDR2 reads SQIVND (reference sequence). CDR3 length: 16 amino acids. CDR3 sequence (DNA): TGTGCCAGTAGTATAGATTTAGGACTAGGCACAGATACGCAGTATTTT. It translates to CASSIDLGLGTDTQYF.

The V and J genes are TRBV4-3 and TRBJ1-2; tentative D call: TRBD1 (6 bases). The length of the CDR3 is 14 residues. V lost 4 bases and J lost 4, with 13 bases in between. Looked up from germline, CDR1 is LGHNA and CDR2 is YSLEER. In DNA, the CDR3 is TGCGCCAGCAGCCGAGGGGACACAAGCTATGGCTACACCTTC. Protein: CASSRGDTSYGYTF.

The chain combines TRBV6-5 with TRBJ1-2; TRBD1 matches 8 bases. The CDR3 loop spans 15 amino acids. Germline-derived CDR1 and CDR2 are MNHEY and SVGAGI. J was trimmed by 3 bases and V by 7 bases; bases with no gene match: 10. CDR3 sequence reads: CASTKSAGGHYGYTF. CDR3 sequence (DNA): TGTGCCAGCACTAAATCGGCAGGGGGCCACTATGGCTACACCTTC.

The chain links TRBV7-2 to TRBJ2-3, with TRBD2 as a possible D gene (5 bases). Germline CDR1 is SGHTA and CDR2 is FQGNSA. Trimming cost V 6 bases and J 0 bases, with 13 bases left between them. CDR3 length equals 15 residues. As DNA, the CDR3 is TGTGCCAGCAGTAAGGGAACGGGAAGCACAGATACGCAGTATTTT. Its translation is CASSKGTGSTDTQYF.

The J gene is TRBJ1-2, the V gene TRBV5-6; 8 bases line up with TRBD1. There are 15 residues in the CDR3. V shed 3 bases and J 2 bases; nucleotides not matched to a gene: 6. Germline V gene sequence: CDR1 SGHDT, CDR2 YYEEEE. CDR3 protein: CASSSWDRPNYGYTF. The CDR3 DNA reads TGTGCCAGCAGCTCCTGGGACAGGCCAAACTATGGCTACACCTTC.

This clone was seen only once. V gene TRBV4-1 combines with J gene TRBJ2-3; TRBD2 matches at 9 bases. Trimming cost V 3 bases and J 6 bases; bases outside gene matches: 10. The CDR3 length is 16 residues. The germline V gene encodes CDR1 MGHRA and CDR2 YSYEKL. CDR3 sequence (DNA): TGCGCCAGCAGCCAGGGCGGCGGGGGGGCAGGGGATACGCAGTATTTT. Encoded protein: CASSQGGGGAGDTQYF.